This TCR beta chain was documented in a study of T cells in Graves' hyperthyroidism and ophthalmopathy. Study observations and caveats: Ophthalmopathy, which appeared later, was predicted by the model a median about 6 months before onset.

Hyperthyroidism patients were newly diagnosed, had disease duration under 2 months, and were aged 18 to 65 years. Uncontrolled infection, other autoimmune disease, pregnancy or lactation disqualified patients from enrolment. Fresh peripheral blood, around 9.3 ml of it, supplied the PBMCs. This clonotype showed up just a few times. The antigen remains undetermined. A read error may produce the germline difference seen at one junction end. This CDR3 is 13 amino acids long. It was RNA transcripts that yielded the amplified TCR beta CDR3 regions. The HTBI primer set drove a first-round RT-PCR of the TCR CDR3. TCRdb re-analysed the multiplex PCR reads in MiXCR, keeping a single row per CDR3 protein. The repertoire holds some 350,000 distinct CDR3 sequences, roughly 25% seen once, with roughly 70% in the top ten.

This receptor was identified in a man aged 50 to 59 with Graves' hyperthyroidism. The chain recombines TRBV12-3 or TRBV12-4 with TRBJ2-1, with 10 bases lining up with TRBD2. The specimen was blood. The CDR3 reads CASSESGRGEQFF. In nucleotides, the CDR3 is TGCGCCAGCAGTGAAAGCGGGAGGGGTGAGCAGTTCTTC.